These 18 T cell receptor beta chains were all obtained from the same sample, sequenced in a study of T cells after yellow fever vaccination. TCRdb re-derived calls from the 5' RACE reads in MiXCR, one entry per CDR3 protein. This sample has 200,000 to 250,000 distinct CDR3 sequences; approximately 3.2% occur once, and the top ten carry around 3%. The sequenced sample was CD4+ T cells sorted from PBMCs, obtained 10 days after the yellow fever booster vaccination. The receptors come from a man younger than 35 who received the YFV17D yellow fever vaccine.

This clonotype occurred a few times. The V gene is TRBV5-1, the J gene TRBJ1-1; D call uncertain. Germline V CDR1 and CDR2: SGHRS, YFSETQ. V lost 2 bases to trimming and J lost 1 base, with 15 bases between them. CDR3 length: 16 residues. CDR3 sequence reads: CASSFIFGNTNTEAFF. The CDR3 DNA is TGCGCCAGCAGCTTTATTTTTGGCAACACGAACACTGAAGCTTTCTTT.

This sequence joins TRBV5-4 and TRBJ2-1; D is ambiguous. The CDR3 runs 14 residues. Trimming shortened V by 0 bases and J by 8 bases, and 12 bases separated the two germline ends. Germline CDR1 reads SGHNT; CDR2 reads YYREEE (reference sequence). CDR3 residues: CASSLGLDRDEQFF. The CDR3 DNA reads TGTGCCAGCAGCTTGGGGCTAGATAGGGATGAGCAGTTCTTC.

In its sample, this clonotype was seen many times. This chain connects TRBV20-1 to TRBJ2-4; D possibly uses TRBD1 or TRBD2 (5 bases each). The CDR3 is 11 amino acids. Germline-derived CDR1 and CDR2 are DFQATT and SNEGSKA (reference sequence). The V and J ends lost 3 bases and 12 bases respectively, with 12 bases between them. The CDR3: CSASLRGDQYF. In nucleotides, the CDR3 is TGCAGTGCTAGCCTCAGAGGGGATCAGTACTTC.

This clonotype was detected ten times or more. The CDR3: CASSLVGTGGPLSTGELFF. CDR3 sequence (DNA): TGTGCCAGCAGCTTAGTGGGGACAGGGGGCCCACTGAGCACCGGGGAGCTGTTTTTT. This chain uses TRBV7-2 with TRBJ2-2; 12 positions match TRBD1. Germline CDR1 SGHTA, CDR2 FQGNSA. This CDR3 has 19 residues. After removal of 1 base from V and 4 bases from J, the junction contained 10 bases not matched to a gene.

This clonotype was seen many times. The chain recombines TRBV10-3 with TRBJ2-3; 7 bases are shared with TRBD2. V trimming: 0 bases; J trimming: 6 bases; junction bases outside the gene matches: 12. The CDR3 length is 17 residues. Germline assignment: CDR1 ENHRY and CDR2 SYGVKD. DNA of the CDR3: TGTGCCATCAGTGAGTCGCTCCGGGGATGGGGAGGGGATACGCAGTATTTT. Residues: CAISESLRGWGGDTQYF.

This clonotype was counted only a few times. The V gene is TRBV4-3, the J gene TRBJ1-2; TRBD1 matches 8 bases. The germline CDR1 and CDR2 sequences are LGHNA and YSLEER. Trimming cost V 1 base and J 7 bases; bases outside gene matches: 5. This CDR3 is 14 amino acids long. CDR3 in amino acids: CASSQAGGASGYTF. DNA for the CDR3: TGCGCCAGCAGCCAAGCAGGGGGCGCGTCTGGCTACACCTTC.

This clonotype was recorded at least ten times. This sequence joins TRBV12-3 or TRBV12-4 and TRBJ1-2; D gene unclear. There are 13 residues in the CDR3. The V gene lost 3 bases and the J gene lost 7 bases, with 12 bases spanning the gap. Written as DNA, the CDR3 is TGTGCCAGCAGTTTCGACGGAGGGTCTGGCTACACCTTC. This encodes CASSFDGGSGYTF.

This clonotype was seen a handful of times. The CDR3 protein is CATSREIVSTDTQYF. The DNA for the CDR3 is TGTGCCACCAGCAGAGAGATTGTTAGCACAGATACGCAGTATTTT. V and J are TRBV15 and TRBJ2-3, with unresolved D. This CDR3 spans 15 amino acids. The ends were cut back, 0 bases at V and 0 bases at J, with 7 bases in the middle. Germline loops: CDR1 LNHNV, CDR2 YYDKDF (reference sequence).

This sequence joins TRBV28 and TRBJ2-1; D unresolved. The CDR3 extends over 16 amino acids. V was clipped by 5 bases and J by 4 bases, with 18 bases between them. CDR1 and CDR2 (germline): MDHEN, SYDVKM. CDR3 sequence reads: CASSPSSADEYNEQFF. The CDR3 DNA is TGTGCCAGCAGTCCCTCGTCAGCAGATGAATACAATGAGCAGTTCTTC.

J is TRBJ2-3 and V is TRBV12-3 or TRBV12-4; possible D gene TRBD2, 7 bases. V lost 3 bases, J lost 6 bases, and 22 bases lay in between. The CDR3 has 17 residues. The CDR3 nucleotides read TGTGCCAGCAGTTTTGGGGGGGCGTCGGGCGCAGGGGATACGCAGTATTTT. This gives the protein CASSFGGASGAGDTQYF.

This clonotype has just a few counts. The CDR3 loop reads CASSQEPTQGQPSYEQYF. The CDR3 DNA sequence: TGCGCCAGCAGCCAAGAGCCTACTCAGGGCCAACCTTCCTACGAGCAGTACTTC. V and J are TRBV4-1 and TRBJ2-7; maybe TRBD1 (5 bases). Trimming took 0 bases from V and 1 from J, leaving 19 bases between them. The germline V gene encodes CDR1 MGHRA and CDR2 YSYEKL. This CDR3 contains 18 residues.

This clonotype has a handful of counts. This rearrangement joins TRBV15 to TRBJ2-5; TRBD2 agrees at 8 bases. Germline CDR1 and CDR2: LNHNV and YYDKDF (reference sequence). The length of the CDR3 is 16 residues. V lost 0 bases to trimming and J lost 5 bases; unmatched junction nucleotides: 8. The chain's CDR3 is CATSRDGRGGFETQYF. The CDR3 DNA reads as TGTGCCACCAGCAGAGATGGCCGGGGGGGCTTCGAGACCCAGTACTTC.

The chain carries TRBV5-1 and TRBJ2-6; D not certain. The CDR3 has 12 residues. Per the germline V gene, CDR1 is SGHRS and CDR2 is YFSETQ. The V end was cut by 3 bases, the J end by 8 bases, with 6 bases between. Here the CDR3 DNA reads TGCGCCAGCAGCTCCAGCACCAACGTCCTGACTTTC. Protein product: CASSSSTNVLTF. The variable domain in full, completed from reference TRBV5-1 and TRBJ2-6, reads KAGVTQTPRYLIKTRGQQVTLSCSPISGHRSVSWYQQTPGQGLQFLFEYFSETQRNKGNFPGRFSGRQFSNSRSEMNVSTLELGDSALYLCASSSSTNVLTFGAGSRLTVL.

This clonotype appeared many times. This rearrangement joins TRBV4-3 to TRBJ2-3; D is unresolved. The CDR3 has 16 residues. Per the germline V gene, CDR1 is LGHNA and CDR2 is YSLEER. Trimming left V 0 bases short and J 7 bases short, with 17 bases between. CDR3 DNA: TGCGCCAGCAGCCAAGATGTCCTTTCCCCTTATAATACGCAGTATTTT. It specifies CASSQDVLSPYNTQYF.

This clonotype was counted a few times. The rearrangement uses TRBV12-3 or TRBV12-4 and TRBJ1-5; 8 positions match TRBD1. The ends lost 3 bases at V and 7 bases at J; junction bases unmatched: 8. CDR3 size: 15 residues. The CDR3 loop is CASSFRGQGFQPQHF. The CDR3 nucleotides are TGTGCCAGCAGTTTTAGAGGACAGGGCTTCCAGCCCCAGCATTTT.

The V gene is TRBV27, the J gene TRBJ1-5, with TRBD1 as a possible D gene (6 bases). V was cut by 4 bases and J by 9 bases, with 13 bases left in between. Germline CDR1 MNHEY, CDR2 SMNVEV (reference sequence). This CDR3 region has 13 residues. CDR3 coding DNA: TGTGCCAGCAGTTCGGGACAATGGGGGCCCCAGCATTTT. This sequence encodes CASSSGQWGPQHF.

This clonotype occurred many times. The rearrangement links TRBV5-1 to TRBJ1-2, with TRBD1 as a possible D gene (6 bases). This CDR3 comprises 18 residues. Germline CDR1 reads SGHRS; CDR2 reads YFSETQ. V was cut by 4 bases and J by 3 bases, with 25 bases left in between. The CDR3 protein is CASSPGVGSNYGYYGYTF. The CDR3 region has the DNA TGCGCCAGCAGCCCAGGGGTCGGGAGTAACTATGGCTACTATGGCTACACCTTC. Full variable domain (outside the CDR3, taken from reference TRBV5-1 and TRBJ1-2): KAGVTQTPRYLIKTRGQQVTLSCSPISGHRSVSWYQQTPGQGLQFLFEYFSETQRNKGNFPGRFSGRQFSNSRSEMNVSTLELGDSALYLCASSPGVGSNYGYYGYTFGSGTRLTVV.

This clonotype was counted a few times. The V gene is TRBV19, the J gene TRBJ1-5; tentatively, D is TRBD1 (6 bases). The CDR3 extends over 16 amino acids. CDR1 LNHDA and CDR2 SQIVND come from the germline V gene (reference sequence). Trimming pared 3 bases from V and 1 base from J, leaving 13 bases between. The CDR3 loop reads CASSIHGGASNQPQHF. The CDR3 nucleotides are TGTGCCAGTAGTATTCATGGGGGGGCGAGCAATCAGCCCCAGCATTTT.